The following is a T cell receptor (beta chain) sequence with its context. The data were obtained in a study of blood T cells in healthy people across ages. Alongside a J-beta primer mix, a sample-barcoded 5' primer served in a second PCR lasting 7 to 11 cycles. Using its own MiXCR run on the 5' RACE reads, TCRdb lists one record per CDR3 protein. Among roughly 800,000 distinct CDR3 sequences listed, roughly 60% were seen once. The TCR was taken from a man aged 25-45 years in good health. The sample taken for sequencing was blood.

The CDR3 DNA follows: TGTGCCAGCAGTTACCGACTAGCGGTCTACGAGCAGTACTTC. Protein: CASSYRLAVYEQYF. The genes are TRBV6-2 or TRBV6-3 and TRBJ2-7, with 9 bases that match TRBD2. This CDR3 spans 14 amino acids. Germline values: CDR1 MNHEY, CDR2 SVGEGT. J was trimmed by 3 bases and V by 2 bases; bases with no gene match: 2.